This T cell receptor (beta chain) was retrieved from a study of response to subunit inactivated influenza vaccine. This clonotype showed up just a few times. Each CDR3 protein gets one entry after TCRdb re-called the RT-PCR reads with MiXCR. Here the sample spans 490,000 or so distinct CDR3 sequences, under 9% being singletons. The germline V gene encodes CDR1 SNHLY and CDR2 FYNNEI. The CDR3 is 11 amino acids. The V gene lost 1 base and the J gene lost 7 bases, with 5 bases spanning the gap. This TCR derives from a man between 50 and 75 years old who received an inactivated influenza vaccine. Specimen: PBMCs from blood, collected roughly 24 months after vaccination. The V and J genes are TRBV2 and TRBJ2-7; no reliable D call. Here the CDR3 reads CASSEVSEQYF. CDR3 DNA sequence: TGTGCCAGCAGTGAAGTTTCTGAGCAGTACTTC.